This TCR beta chain was identified in a study of T cells in Graves' hyperthyroidism and ophthalmopathy. Template material for amplifying TCR beta CDR3 regions consisted of RNA transcripts. First-round RT-PCR of the TCR CDR3 relied on the HTBI primer set. TCRdb itself ran the multiplex PCR reads through MiXCR, one entry per CDR3 protein. The sample contains 300,000 to 450,000 distinct CDR3 sequences, roughly 15% of which appear only once. V was cut by 4 bases and J by 7 bases, with 23 bases left in between. This CDR3 region has 16 residues. Germline CDR1 is MDHEN and CDR2 is SYDVKM. This clonotype has a count of ten or more.

The sequenced material came from blood. The receptor's source is a woman aged 30 to 39 with Graves' ophthalmopathy. This chain links TRBV28 with TRBJ2-7, with D perhaps TRBD2 (5 bases). In DNA form, the CDR3 reads TGTGCCAGCAGTTCCGAGGGCCTGCTATCGGTCTGGGAGCAGTACTTC. Translating it yields CASSSEGLLSVWEQYF.